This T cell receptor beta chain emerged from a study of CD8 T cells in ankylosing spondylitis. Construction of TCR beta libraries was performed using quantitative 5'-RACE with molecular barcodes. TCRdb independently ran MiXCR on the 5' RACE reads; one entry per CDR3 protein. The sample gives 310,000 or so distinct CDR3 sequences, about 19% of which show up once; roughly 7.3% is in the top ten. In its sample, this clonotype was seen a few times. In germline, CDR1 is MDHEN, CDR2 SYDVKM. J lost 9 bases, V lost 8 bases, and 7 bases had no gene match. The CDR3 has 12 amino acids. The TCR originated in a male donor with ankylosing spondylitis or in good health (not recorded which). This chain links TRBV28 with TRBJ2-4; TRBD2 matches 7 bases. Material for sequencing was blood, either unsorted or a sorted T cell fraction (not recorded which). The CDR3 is CASATGGRIQYF. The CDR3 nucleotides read TGTGCCAGCGCTACGGGAGGACGCATTCAGTACTTC.